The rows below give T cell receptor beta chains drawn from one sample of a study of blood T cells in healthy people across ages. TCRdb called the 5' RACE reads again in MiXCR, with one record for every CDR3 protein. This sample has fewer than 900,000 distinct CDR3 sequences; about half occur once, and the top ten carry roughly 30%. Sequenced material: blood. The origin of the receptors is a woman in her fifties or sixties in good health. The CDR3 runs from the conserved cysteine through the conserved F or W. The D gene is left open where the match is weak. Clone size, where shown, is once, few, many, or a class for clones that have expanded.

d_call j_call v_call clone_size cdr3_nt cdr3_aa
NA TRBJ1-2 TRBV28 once TGTGCCAGCATAACAACGGGGACATATGGCTACACCTTC CASITTGTYGYTF
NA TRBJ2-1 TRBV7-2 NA TGTGCCAGCAGCCCCTCCCTGGCCGGGACTTACAATGAGCAGTTCTTC CASSPSLAGTYNEQFF
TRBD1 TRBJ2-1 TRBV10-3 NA TGTGCCATCAGCCTGACCCCCGGGACAGGGGCCTACGAGCAGTTCTTC CAISLTPGTGAYEQFF
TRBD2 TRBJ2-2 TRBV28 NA TGTGCCAGCAGTTTTAGCGGGAGTCGAGCCGGGGAGCTGTTTTTT CASSFSGSRAGELFF
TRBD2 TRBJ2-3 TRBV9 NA TGTGCCAGCACCAGCGGGAACACGGATACGCAGTATTTT CASTSGNTDTQYF
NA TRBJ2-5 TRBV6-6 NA TGCGCCAGCAGTTACTCGTCTAGACAAGGCCAAGAGACCCAGTACTTC CASSYSSRQGQETQYF
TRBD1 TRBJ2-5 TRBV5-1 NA TGCGCCAGCAGCTTGACCGGGACAGGATCGCAGTACTTC CASSLTGTGSQYF
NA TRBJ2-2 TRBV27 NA TGTGCCAGCAAGGGGCAGACGTACGGGGAGCTGTTTTTT CASKGQTYGELFF
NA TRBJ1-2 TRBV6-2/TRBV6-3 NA TGTGCCAGCAGGGCGGGGCCTATGATAACCTTCGGGCGAGCTAACTATGGCTACACCTTC CASRAGPMITFGRANYGYTF
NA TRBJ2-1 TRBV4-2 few TGTGCCAGCAGCCAAGCGAGCGGGCTCCAGAGTGAGCAGTTCTTC CASSQASGLQSEQFF
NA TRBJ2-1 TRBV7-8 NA TGTGCCAGCAGCTTAGATGACCTGGGTTCGGCAGTCTACAATGAGCAGTTCTTC CASSLDDLGSAVYNEQFF
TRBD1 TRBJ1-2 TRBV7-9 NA TGTGCCAGCACTGGCGGAGGACAGGACTTGTATGGCTACACCTTC CASTGGGQDLYGYTF
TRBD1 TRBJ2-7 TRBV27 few TGTGCCAGCAGCCACTCCGACAGGGATGAGCAGTACTTC CASSHSDRDEQYF
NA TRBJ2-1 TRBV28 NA TGTGCCAGCAGTTATGCCGACCGTACGAATGAGCAGTTCTTC CASSYADRTNEQFF
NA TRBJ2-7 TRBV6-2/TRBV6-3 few TGTGCCAGCAGAACGCATTTAGGGGGTGGCTACGAGCAGTACTTC CASRTHLGGGYEQYF
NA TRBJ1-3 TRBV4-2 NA TGTGCCAGCAGCCCAGGGTTCTCTGGAAACACCATATATTTT CASSPGFSGNTIYF